This T cell receptor (beta chain) was obtained from a study of beta chain features in type 1 diabetes. What was sequenced were expressed TCRB transcripts, since all of the isolated RNA had been reverse transcribed. The protocol was immunoSEQ multiplex PCR, while the TCRdb copy is restricted to in-frame clones and leaves out a portion. Seen here are 150,000 or so clones, nearly 9.5% observed once, and the top ten hold around 0.63%. The receptor's source is a man aged 18 to 35 in good health. The source material was central memory CD4+ T cells from blood.

CDR3 in DNA: TGTGCCAGCAGTTCGGTGACAGGGGGAATTACAGATACGCAGTATTTT. Its translation: CASSSVTGGITDTQYF. The V and J genes are TRBV6-6 and TRBJ2-3, with 9 bases identical to TRBD1. The CDR3 consists of 16 residues. V lost 4 bases, J lost 3 bases, and 8 bases stayed unmatched. Looked up from germline, CDR1 is MNHNY and CDR2 is SVGAGI (reference sequence).